The subject of this entry is one TCR beta chain. As handled by the study authors: Amplified reference gene primers provided the basis for estimating nucleated cell counts. Profiled with immunoSEQ multiplex PCR; TCRdb holds only in-frame clones, not every one. The V and J calls and clone size are taken from that table; D and trimming were inferred from the DNA. The data hold 200,000 to 250,000 clones, with 85% to 90% observed a single time. This sample is drawn from a study of blood T cell repertoires in COVID-19. About the research overall: Acute-phase and convalescent COVID-19 samples originated in the United States, Italy and Spain.

Participants were aged about 18 to 89 years from 24 US areas. Looked up from germline, CDR1 is SGHNT and CDR2 is YENEEA. V was trimmed by 6 bases and J by 5 bases, leaving 14 bases between them. This CDR3 has 13 amino acids. Sequencing was performed on PBMCs or T cells enriched from blood (not recorded which). The chain carries TRBV11-3 and TRBJ2-7, with TRBD1 as a possible D gene (6 bases). The receptor was derived from a man aged 35 to 55 who had recovered from COVID-19. CDR3: CASSWTVGNEQYF. CDR3 DNA sequence: TGTGCCAGCAGTTGGACAGTTGGGAACGAGCAGTACTTC.